This T cell receptor (beta chain) was profiled in a study of blood T cell repertoires in COVID-19. This clone was observed at least ten times. In the authors' workflow: Reference gene primers were amplified, and this amplification served to estimate nucleated cell counts. The assay was immunoSEQ multiplex PCR, and TCRdb's table has in-frame clones only and misses some. V and J calls plus clone size are reproduced from that table; the DNA served to infer D and trimming. In the table there are 200,000 to 250,000 clones, about 85% of which are singletons. Individuals drawn from around 24 US areas were roughly 18 to 100 years old. Participant reports of clinical history set cohort assignment. This receptor was identified in a man under 40 who had recovered from COVID-19. The sequencing input was PBMCs or T cells enriched from blood (not recorded which).

CDR3 protein: CASSPRPGYEQYF. The CDR3 DNA follows: TGTGCCAGCAGCCCTCGTCCGGGTTACGAGCAGTACTTC. The chain recombines TRBV11-3 with TRBJ2-7; D is unresolved. Germline loops: CDR1 SGHNT, CDR2 YENEEA. Trimming pared 5 bases from V and 4 bases from J, leaving 12 bases between. The length of the CDR3 is 13 residues.